The 14 T cell receptor beta chains in this list originate from one sample, sequenced in a study of neurological immune-mediated disorders. The sample's time point: longitudinal time-point 2. TCRdb reprocessed the 5' RACE reads with MiXCR, giving one entry per CDR3 protein. The repertoire holds under 40,000 distinct CDR3 sequences, about 12% seen once, with approximately 2.3% in the top ten. Sequencing input: PBMCs. Receptors were obtained from a woman between 40 and 55 years old in good health.

Comment on this clonotype: At one boundary the junction diverges from the germline segment, which might be a read error. CDR3 DNA sequence: TGCGCCAGCAGCTTGGTCGCGTCCACGAACACTGGGGAGCTGTTTTTT. It yields the protein CASSLVASTNTGELFF. The V gene is TRBV5-1, the J gene TRBJ2-2; no definite D call. This CDR3 is built from 16 residues. Germline V gives CDR1 SGHRS, CDR2 YFSETQ.

This clonotype was counted at least ten times. The rearrangement joins TRBV5-6 to TRBJ1-2; TRBD1 agrees at 9 bases. The CDR3 length is 11 residues. Trimming at V came to 4 bases and at J to 13 bases, leaving 5 bases not matched to a gene. The V gene's germline CDR1 is SGHDT and CDR2 YYEEEE. CDR3 bases: TGTGCCAGCAGCCCGGGACAGGGTCTCACCTTC. Translation gives CASSPGQGLTF.

This chain connects TRBV20-1 to TRBJ1-2; D uncertain. Trimming took 1 base from V and 4 from J, leaving 7 bases between them. Germline V CDR1 and CDR2: DFQATT, SNEGSKA (reference sequence). This CDR3 has 12 amino acids. CDR3: CSARGGGYGYTF. The CDR3 DNA reads as TGCAGTGCTAGAGGCGGAGGCTATGGCTACACCTTC.

This clonotype was seen ten or more times. The chain carries TRBV6-5 and TRBJ1-2, with TRBD1 as a possible D gene (5 bases). Trimming removed 0 bases at V and 4 bases at J, with 9 bases between. Germline V CDR1 and CDR2: MNHEY, SVGAGI. CDR3 size: 14 residues. The CDR3: CASSYSMGTYGYTF. The CDR3 DNA reads as TGTGCCAGCAGTTACTCAATGGGGACCTATGGCTACACCTTC.

Concerning this clonotype itself: Being one base from a much bigger clone, this may be a read error. The chain has TRBV29-1 and TRBJ2-2; weak D call: TRBD2 (6 bases). The germline V gene has CDR1 SQVTM and CDR2 ANQGSEA. This CDR3 is 14 amino acids long. The CDR3 bases are TGCAGCGTTGCGAGGAGGCCGGGTGGAGGGGAGCCGTTTTTT. Residues: CSVARRPGGGEPFF.

This clonotype came up many times. The chain combines TRBV6-4 with TRBJ2-1; D remains ambiguous. Germline V gene data show CDR1 as MRHNA and CDR2 as SNTAGT. The germline V and J ends were trimmed by 5 bases and 1 base, with 12 bases remaining between them. The CDR3 consists of 15 residues. The CDR3 nucleotides read TGTGCCAGCAGTATCACCCCTCGGTCCTACAATGAGCAGTTCTTC. It encodes CASSITPRSYNEQFF.

This clonotype was seen at least ten times. This chain uses TRBV25-1 with TRBJ1-6, with no clear D. The CDR3 has 14 amino acids. Germline lookup yields CDR1 MGHDK and CDR2 SYGVNS. V gave up 0 bases and J gave up 0 bases, with 0 bases separating them. CDR3 sequence: CASSEYSYNSPLHF. CDR3 coding DNA: TGTGCCAGCAGTGAATACTCCTATAATTCACCCCTCCACTTT.

The table lists this clonotype with many counts. CDR3 loop: CASSKALTFEPQHF. The CDR3 region has the DNA TGTGCCAGCAGCAAAGCGCTTACTTTTGAGCCCCAGCATTTT. J is TRBJ1-5 and V is TRBV21-1. TRBV21-1 is a documented pseudogene. The CDR3 spans 14 residues.

This clonotype was detected many times. This sequence joins TRBV5-1 and TRBJ1-1; 9 bases align to TRBD1. V was pared by 4 bases and J by 4 bases, with 5 bases of the junction left unmatched. Germline V gene sequence: CDR1 SGHRS, CDR2 YFSETQ. The CDR3 extends over 14 amino acids. The CDR3 nucleotides read TGCGCCAGCAGCGGAGGACAGGGGACCACTGAAGCTTTCTTT. It codes for CASSGGQGTTEAFF.

This clonotype was picked up a small number of times. A read error may explain this, as a much larger clone is one base away. This chain uses TRBV5-1 with TRBJ1-5; 9 bases are a match to TRBD1. The J call may be mistaken, given a closer DNA end match to TRBJ2-3. Germline V lookup: CDR1 SGHRS, CDR2 YFSETQ. The CDR3 is 14 residues long. CDR3 region: CASSPTGGNQPQYF. CDR3 nucleotide sequence: TGCGCCAGCAGCCCTACAGGGGGCAATCAGCCCCAGTATTTT.

This clonotype was recorded at least ten times. This rearrangement joins TRBV19 to TRBJ2-7, with D maybe TRBD1 (6 bases). The CDR3 consists of 13 residues. Germline V gene data show CDR1 as LNHDA and CDR2 as SQIVND (reference sequence). Trimming pared 6 bases from V and 5 bases from J, leaving 14 bases between. CDR3 sequence reads: CASSQGGIDEQYF. CDR3 nucleotide sequence: TGTGCCAGTAGCCAAGGGGGTATCGACGAGCAGTACTTC.

With regard to this clonotype: A much larger clone lies one base from this, so it may be a read error. This rearrangement joins TRBV9 to TRBJ2-7; 7 bases align to TRBD1. Looked up from germline, CDR1 is SGDLS and CDR2 is YYNGEE. The CDR3 loop spans 14 amino acids. The V gene end was trimmed by 3 bases and the J gene end by 6 bases; junction bases not matched to a gene: 9. CDR3 loop: CASSAGTETCEQYF. DNA for the CDR3: TGTGCCAGCAGCGCCGGGACAGAAACGTGCGAGCAGTACTTC.

This clonotype was counted many times. J is TRBJ2-3 and V is TRBV5-5; 7 bases align to TRBD1. The CDR3 runs to 15 residues. V dropped 1 base and J dropped 1; count of bases not matched to a gene: 3. CDR1 is SGHKS, CDR2 YYEKEE, per germline (reference sequence). Here the CDR3 DNA reads TGTGCCAGCAGCTTGCAGGGACAGCGCACAGATACGCAGTATTTT. Its protein is CASSLQGQRTDTQYF.

This clonotype showed up many times. The chain has TRBV7-2 and TRBJ2-3, with D perhaps being TRBD1 or TRBD2 (5 bases each). This CDR3 spans 15 amino acids. Germline V gene data show CDR1 as SGHTA and CDR2 as FQGNSA. V was trimmed by 3 bases and J by 2 bases, leaving 12 bases between them. The CDR3 DNA reads TGTGCCAGCAGCTTTGGGGGTTGGCCCACAGATACGCAGTATTTT. Translated: CASSFGGWPTDTQYF.